These 30 T cell receptor beta chains were all obtained from the same sample, sequenced in a study of T cells in Graves' hyperthyroidism and ophthalmopathy. Researchers amplified the TCR beta CDR3 regions from RNA transcripts. The HTBI primer set drove a first-round RT-PCR of the TCR CDR3. One entry per CDR3 protein results from TCRdb running MiXCR on the multiplex PCR reads. The sample includes under 400,000 distinct CDR3 sequences, around 23% of them seen just once. Sequencing was performed on blood. The receptors derive from a woman aged 45-65 years with Graves' hyperthyroidism.

This clonotype was observed at least ten times. This rearrangement joins TRBV7-9 to TRBJ2-3; maybe TRBD2 (5 bases). The CDR3 sequence is 16 residues long. CDR1 and CDR2 (germline): SEHNR, FQNEAQ (reference sequence). Deletions cut 0 bases from V and 2 bases from J, with 12 bases between. CDR3 amino acids: CASSLATGVVTDTQYF. CDR3 bases: TGTGCCAGCAGCTTAGCGACCGGGGTAGTCACAGATACGCAGTATTTT.

This clonotype was seen many times. J is TRBJ2-7 and V is TRBV10-3; 15 bases align to TRBD2. Germline V gene data show CDR1 as ENHRY and CDR2 as SYGVKD. The CDR3 loop spans 16 amino acids. V was clipped by 3 bases and J by 6 bases; unmatched bases: 6. The DNA of the CDR3 is TGTGCCATCAGTGAACGGACTAGCGGGAGGGCCGCCGAGCAGTACTTC. Its translation is CAISERTSGRAAEQYF.

This clonotype was detected only a few times. The V gene is TRBV20-1, the J gene TRBJ2-4, with D tentatively TRBD2 (5 bases). The CDR3 sequence is 13 residues long. V lost 7 bases and J lost 4, with 14 bases in between. Germline V gene data show CDR1 as DFQATT and CDR2 as SNEGSKA (reference sequence). The CDR3 DNA is TGCAGTGTAAGGAGGACGGCAAAAAACATTCAGTACTTC. Residues: CSVRRTAKNIQYF.

The rearrangement joins TRBV20-1 to TRBJ2-3, with TRBD2 matching over 9 bases. CDR1 is DFQATT, CDR2 SNEGSKA, per germline (reference sequence). V shed 6 bases and J 6 bases; nucleotides not matched to a gene: 13. The CDR3 is 15 amino acids. The CDR3 DNA is TGCAGTGCACAAATAGCGGGGGCCGCGGGGGATACGCAGTATTTT. Amino acid sequence: CSAQIAGAAGDTQYF.

The table lists this clonotype with a few counts. The chain carries TRBV24-1 and TRBJ1-5, with D hard to call. Germline values: CDR1 KGHDR, CDR2 SFDVKD. The CDR3 sequence is 13 residues long. V was trimmed by 3 bases and J by 0 bases, leaving 2 bases between them. CDR3 loop: CATSDNSNQPQHF. CDR3 bases: TGTGCCACCAGTGATAATAGCAATCAGCCCCAGCATTTT.

This clonotype was detected a few times. A junction end diverges from the germline sequence, so it may reflect a read error. This chain joins TRBV3-1 and TRBJ2-1; TRBD2 matches 7 bases. Germline-derived CDR1 and CDR2 are LGHDT and YNNKEL (reference sequence). The CDR3 is 15 residues long. The CDR3 DNA follows: TGTACCAGCAGCCAAGACAGACTAGCCGACAATGAGCAGTTCTTC. This gives the protein CTSSQDRLADNEQFF.

The chain joins TRBV29-1 to TRBJ2-3, with 10 bases identical to TRBD2. Trimming at V came to 3 bases and at J to 3 bases, leaving 6 bases not matched to a gene. Germline lookup yields CDR1 SQVTM and CDR2 ANQGSEA. The CDR3 is 15 residues long. Here the CDR3 DNA reads TGCAGCGTTGAGAGGCTAGCGGGAGAGACAGATACGCAGTATTTT. Its translation is CSVERLAGETDTQYF.

There are many counts of this clonotype. The chain uses TRBV5-1 and TRBJ2-7, with TRBD1 as a possible D gene (5 bases). Trimming cost V 4 bases and J 6 bases, with 17 bases left between them. Germline V lookup: CDR1 SGHRS, CDR2 YFSETQ. This CDR3 has 14 residues. In DNA, the CDR3 is TGCGCCAGCAGCCTTGACAGCCCCTCCGGCGAGCAGTACTTC. Residues: CASSLDSPSGEQYF.

V gene TRBV11-2 combines with J gene TRBJ2-2; TRBD2 might be the D (6 bases). Per germline, CDR1 SGHAT and CDR2 FQNNGV. The ends were cut back, 11 bases at V and 3 bases at J, with 10 bases in the middle. This CDR3 is 12 amino acids long. CDR3: CASGGYTGELFF. The CDR3 coding sequence is TGTGCCTCCGGGGGTTACACCGGGGAGCTGTTTTTT.

This clonotype was detected many times. The rearrangement joins TRBV30 to TRBJ1-2, with TRBD1 identical over 8 bases. This CDR3 is built from 13 residues. CDR1 and CDR2 from the germline V gene are GTSNPN and SVGIG (reference sequence). V was pared by 2 bases and J by 5 bases, with 4 bases of the junction left unmatched. CDR3 loop: CAWSQTGDYGYTF. CDR3 nucleotides: TGTGCCTGGAGTCAGACAGGGGATTATGGCTACACCTTC.

This clonotype was observed at least ten times. CDR3: CASSLLSGEGGYTF. The CDR3 bases are TGTGCCAGCAGTTTACTGAGTGGGGAGGGTGGCTACACCTTC. This chain uses TRBV12-3 or TRBV12-4 with TRBJ1-2; D not resolved. V lost 2 bases to trimming and J lost 7 bases, with 14 bases between them. This CDR3 is built from 14 residues.

V and J are TRBV7-6 and TRBJ1-4, with 7 bases identical to TRBD1. The germline V gene encodes CDR1 SGHVS and CDR2 FNYEAQ. V was pared by 7 bases and J by 8 bases, with 13 bases of the junction left unmatched. The CDR3 is made up of 15 amino acids. Here the CDR3 reads CASKPGAGGQEKLFF. The CDR3 nucleotides read TGTGCCAGCAAACCAGGGGCAGGGGGACAAGAAAAACTGTTTTTT.

A remark on this clonotype: A much bigger clone sits one base away, suggesting this may be a read error. The gene calls are TRBV12-3 or TRBV12-4 and TRBJ2-7; 13 bases match TRBD2. After removal of 10 bases from V and 4 bases from J, the junction contained 13 bases not matched to a gene. This CDR3 is 16 amino acids long. The CDR3 loop reads CANSFRPGLAGYEQYF. In DNA form, the CDR3 reads TGTGCCAACAGCTTTCGACCGGGACTAGCGGGATACGAGCAGTACTTC.

This clonotype was detected a few times. The V gene is TRBV5-6, the J gene TRBJ1-2, with 8 bases identical to TRBD1. Per the germline V gene, CDR1 is SGHDT and CDR2 is YYEEEE. The CDR3 is 14 residues long. The trim removed 6 bases at V and 8 bases at J, leaving 12 bases unmatched. The CDR3 DNA is TGTGCCAGCATTCTACAGGGGGGGCGATGGGGCTACACCTTC. It encodes CASILQGGRWGYTF. The full variable domain, completed using reference TRBV5-6 and TRBJ1-2, is DAGVTQSPTHLIKTRGQQVTLRCSPKSGHDTVSWYQQALGQGPQFIFQYYEEEERQRGNFPDRFSGHQFPNYSSELNVNALLLGDSALYLCASILQGGRWGYTFGSGTRLTVV.

As regards this clonotype: This may stem from a read error, because a much larger clone lies one nucleotide away. The chain is built from TRBV5-1 and TRBJ2-7; D gene unclear. Trimming pared 1 base from V and 3 bases from J, leaving 5 bases between. Germline CDR1 and CDR2: SGHRS and YFSETQ. CDR3 size: 12 residues. The CDR3 here is CASSLRDYEQYF. The CDR3 region has the DNA TGCGCCAGCAGCTTGAGGGACTACGAGCAGTACTTC.

This clonotype was found many times. This chain connects TRBV5-1 to TRBJ2-7, with TRBD2 matching over 7 bases. The germline V gene has CDR1 SGHRS and CDR2 YFSETQ. V trimming: 4 bases; J trimming: 5 bases; junction bases outside the gene matches: 9. The CDR3 spans 14 residues. CDR3 nucleotides: TGCGCCAGCAGCCTGAGCCGGGGGGAGGACGAGCAGTACTTC. It codes for CASSLSRGEDEQYF.

This rearrangement joins TRBV7-2 to TRBJ1-2, with a possible D match to TRBD1 (6 bases). Per germline, CDR1 SGHTA and CDR2 FQGNSA. This CDR3 has 13 residues. V gave up 5 bases and J gave up 6 bases, with 13 bases separating them. The CDR3 nucleotides read TGTGCCAGCAGCCTACAGGGAGGGGATGGCTACACCTTC. It codes for CASSLQGGDGYTF.

The V and J genes are TRBV20-1 and TRBJ1-4; 10 bases are a match to TRBD1. Unmatched junction bases numbered 7, after V lost 4 bases and J lost 5 bases. The germline V gene has CDR1 DFQATT and CDR2 SNEGSKA (reference sequence). This CDR3 has 15 amino acids. The CDR3 sequence is CSAKRDRGENEKLFF. In DNA, the CDR3 is TGCAGTGCTAAGAGGGACAGGGGAGAAAATGAAAAACTGTTTTTT.

This sequence joins TRBV20-1 and TRBJ2-7; D might be TRBD2 (6 bases). This CDR3 is built from 15 residues. Germline CDR1 DFQATT, CDR2 SNEGSKA (reference sequence). V was shortened by 2 bases and J by 0 bases, with 14 bases between the two germline ends. In DNA, the CDR3 is TGCAGTGCTAGACACGGGACTTTTAGCTCCTACGAGCAGTACTTC. Its translation: CSARHGTFSSYEQYF.

The chain uses TRBV5-6 and TRBJ2-7, with unresolved D. This CDR3 has 13 residues. V shed 4 bases and J shed 4 bases, with 12 bases lying between them. The germline V gene has CDR1 SGHDT and CDR2 YYEEEE. The CDR3 DNA reads TGTGCCAGCAGCCAACCCCCCGGGTACGAGCAGTACTTC. This encodes CASSQPPGYEQYF.

The sample holds many counts of this clonotype. The chain has TRBV2 and TRBJ2-1; 13 positions match TRBD2. V shed 6 bases, J shed 7 bases, and the junction held 9 bases outside the gene matches. This CDR3 region has 16 residues. The germline V gene encodes CDR1 SNHLY and CDR2 FYNNEI. For the CDR3, the DNA is TGTGCCAGCAGCCATCCCGGGACTAGCGGGATGAATGAGCAGTTCTTC. Protein product: CASSHPGTSGMNEQFF.

A few counts support this clonotype. V gene TRBV19 combines with J gene TRBJ2-1; 9 positions agree with TRBD2. CDR3 size: 17 residues. J was trimmed by 1 base and V by 3 bases; bases with no gene match: 7. CDR1 and CDR2 from the germline V gene are LNHDA and SQIVND (reference sequence). The CDR3 loop reads CASSIGLAGRSYNEQFF. CDR3 sequence (DNA): TGTGCCAGTAGTATCGGGCTAGCGGGACGATCCTACAATGAGCAGTTCTTC.

Details on this clonotype: A clone one base away is much larger, so this may be a read error. The V and J genes are TRBV5-1 and TRBJ2-1, with 8 bases lining up with TRBD2. Germline V gene lookup returns CDR1 SGHRS and CDR2 YFSETQ. The CDR3 loop spans 15 amino acids. The trim removed 9 bases at V and 7 bases at J, leaving 15 bases unmatched. This CDR3 is CANRPLAGGSNEQFF. The CDR3 DNA follows: TGCGCCAACCGCCCCTTGGCGGGAGGTAGTAATGAGCAGTTCTTC.

The chain carries TRBV24-1 and TRBJ2-1; TRBD2 aligns across 9 bases. The CDR3 totals 16 residues. Germline values: CDR1 KGHDR, CDR2 SFDVKD. Unmatched junction bases numbered 9, after V lost 5 bases and J lost 5 bases. The CDR3 loop is CATSARPAGGHNEQFF. The DNA for the CDR3 is TGTGCCACCAGTGCCCGCCCAGCGGGGGGTCACAATGAGCAGTTCTTC.

This clonotype has ten or more counts. The V and J genes are TRBV2 and TRBJ2-3, with 10 bases lining up with TRBD2. The CDR3 covers 14 residues. Germline CDR1 reads SNHLY; CDR2 reads FYNNEI. Trimming took 8 bases from V and 1 from J; bases not matched to a gene: 3. CDR3 DNA: TGTGCCAGCCGCAGCGGGGGGGGCACAGATACGCAGTATTTT. It yields the protein CASRSGGGTDTQYF.

This clonotype was seen ten or more times. The V gene is TRBV28, the J gene TRBJ2-5; D possibly corresponds to TRBD1 (5 bases). Germline V gene data show CDR1 as MDHEN and CDR2 as SYDVKM. V lost 2 bases to trimming and J lost 0 bases, with 10 bases between them. The CDR3 contains 15 residues. DNA of the CDR3: TGTGCCAGCAGTTTAGGGGCCCTGTACCAAGAGACCCAGTACTTC. This codes for CASSLGALYQETQYF.

The V and J genes are TRBV12-3 or TRBV12-4 and TRBJ2-6; D perhaps matches TRBD2 (5 bases). V shed 3 bases and J shed 2 bases, with 8 bases lying between them. The CDR3 totals 15 residues. The CDR3 bases are TGTGCCAGCAGTTTCGCGGGCGCTGGGGCCAACGTCCTGACTTTC. Encoded protein: CASSFAGAGANVLTF.

This clonotype was seen many times. The CDR3 sequence is CAWARQGGYTF. CDR3 DNA sequence: TGTGCCTGGGCCCGACAGGGAGGCTACACCTTC. The chain uses TRBV30 and TRBJ1-2; 7 nucleotides align to TRBD1. V lost 5 bases and J lost 8; bases outside the gene matches: 5. Germline loops: CDR1 GTSNPN, CDR2 SVGIG (reference sequence). The CDR3 is made up of 11 amino acids.

This clonotype was seen at least ten times. The CDR3 sequence: CASSLAVISNTEAFF. CDR3 sequence (DNA): TGCGCCAGCAGCTTGGCTGTCATATCGAACACTGAAGCTTTCTTT. The J gene is TRBJ1-1, the V gene TRBV5-1; D is uncertain. The CDR3 contains 15 residues. The germline V gene encodes CDR1 SGHRS and CDR2 YFSETQ. The V and J ends lost 0 bases and 1 base respectively, with 10 bases between them.

This clonotype was observed at least ten times. The V gene is TRBV28, the J gene TRBJ1-1, with unresolved D. The CDR3 runs to 12 residues. The germline CDR1 and CDR2 sequences are MDHEN and SYDVKM. V lost 10 bases to trimming and J lost 4 bases, with 13 bases between them. CDR3 in DNA: TGTGCCACCTCCGAACGGCGCACTGAAGCTTTCTTT. This gives the protein CATSERRTEAFF.